Included here is one TCR beta chain sequence, with context. What it binds is unknown. The source of the sample is a study of CXCR3-negative and CXCR3-positive naive CD8 T cells. Study-level points and caveats: Memory cells diverged, while naive CXCR3-positive and CXCR3-negative cells had similar TRBV-TRBJ usage. CXCR3-expressing naive cells carried TRB CDR3s more hydrophobic than those of CXCR3-negative naive cells.

This CDR3 has 15 amino acids. From germline, CDR1 is SGHVS and CDR2 FNYEAQ. The study made its TRB cDNA libraries by 5' RACE, adding UMI labels. TCRdb reprocessed the 5' RACE reads and stores each CDR3 protein as one record, lacking DNA. The sample holds about 110,000 distinct CDR3 sequences. The V and J genes are TRBV7-6 and TRBJ2-7; as DNA is missing, the TRBD1 call by TCRdb cannot be tested. Sequencing used naive CXCR3+ CD8+ T cells from blood. As to subset: CD45RO-CCR7+CD27+CD95- naive CD8+ T cells expressing CXCR3 (TNR3+). This receptor was identified in a human donor in good health. Some clones in this sample may be carry-over from other donors' samples. CDR3 in amino acids: CASSSYSGSSYEQYF.